This TCR beta chain is from a study of CD8+CD57+ T cells in acquired aplastic anemia. Study in general: DNA recovered from sorted CD4+ and CD8+ cells had a mean of approximately 3.4 ug.

This CDR3 spans 16 amino acids. Germline-derived CDR1 and CDR2 are DFQATT and SNEGSKA (reference sequence). The germline V and J ends were trimmed by 0 bases and 2 bases, with 15 bases remaining between them. About this clonotype itself: Its specificity is not known.

The study's findings and limits: In common between the patients and the controls were more than 25 CD8+ CDR3 sequences.

Profiling of TCR beta VDJ combinations and CDR3 sequences used genomic DNA as template. Via MiXCR, TCRdb re-called the reads, giving one row per CDR3 protein. The repertoire holds approximately 200,000 distinct CDR3 sequences, with around 65% as singletons. V is TRBV20-1 and J is TRBJ2-3; D gene ambiguous. Specimen: sorted CD4+, CD8+, or CD8+CD57+ T cells (not recorded which) from PBMCs. The TCR sequence derives from a human donor with severe aplastic anemia or a healthy control (not recorded which). The DNA for the CDR3 is TGCAGTGCTAGAGATCGCTTGCGAATCACCACAGATACGCAGTATTTT. Translation: CSARDRLRITTDTQYF.